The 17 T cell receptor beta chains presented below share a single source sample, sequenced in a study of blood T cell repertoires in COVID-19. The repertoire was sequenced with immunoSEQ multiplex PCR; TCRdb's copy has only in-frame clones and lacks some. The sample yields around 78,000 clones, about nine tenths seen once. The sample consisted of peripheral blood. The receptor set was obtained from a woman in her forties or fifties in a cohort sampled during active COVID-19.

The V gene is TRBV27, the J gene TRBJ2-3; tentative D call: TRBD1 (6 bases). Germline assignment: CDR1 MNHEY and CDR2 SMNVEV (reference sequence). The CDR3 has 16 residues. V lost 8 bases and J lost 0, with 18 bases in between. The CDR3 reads CASGNRAETSTDTQYF. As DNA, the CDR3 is TGTGCCAGCGGAAACAGGGCTGAAACTAGCACAGATACGCAGTATTTT.

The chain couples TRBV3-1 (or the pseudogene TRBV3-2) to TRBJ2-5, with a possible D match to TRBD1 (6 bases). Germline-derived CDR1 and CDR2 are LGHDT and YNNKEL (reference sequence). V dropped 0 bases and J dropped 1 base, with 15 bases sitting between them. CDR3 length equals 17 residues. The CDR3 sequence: CASSQESGDTGQETQYF. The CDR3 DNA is TGTGCCAGCAGCCAAGAAAGTGGGGACACAGGCCAAGAGACCCAGTACTTC.

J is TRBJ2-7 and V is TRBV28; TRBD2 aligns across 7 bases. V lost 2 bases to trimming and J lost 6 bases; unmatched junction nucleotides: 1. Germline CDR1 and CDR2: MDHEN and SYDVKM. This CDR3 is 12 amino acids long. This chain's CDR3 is CASSLREGEQYF. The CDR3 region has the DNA TGTGCCAGCAGTTTAAGGGAGGGCGAGCAGTACTTC.

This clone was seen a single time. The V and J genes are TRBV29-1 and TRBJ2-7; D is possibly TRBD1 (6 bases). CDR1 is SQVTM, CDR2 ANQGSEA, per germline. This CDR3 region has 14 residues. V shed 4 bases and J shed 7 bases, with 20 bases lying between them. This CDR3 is CSVVKEMGAGEQYF. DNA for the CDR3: TGCAGCGTTGTTAAAGAAATGGGGGCCGGGGAGCAGTACTTC.

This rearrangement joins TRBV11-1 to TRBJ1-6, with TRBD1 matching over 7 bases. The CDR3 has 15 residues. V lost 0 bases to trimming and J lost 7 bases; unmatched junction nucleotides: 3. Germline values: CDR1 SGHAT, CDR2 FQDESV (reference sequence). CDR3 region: CASSLAGQRNSPLHF. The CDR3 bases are TGTGCCAGCAGCTTAGCGGGACAGAGAAATTCACCCCTCCACTTT.

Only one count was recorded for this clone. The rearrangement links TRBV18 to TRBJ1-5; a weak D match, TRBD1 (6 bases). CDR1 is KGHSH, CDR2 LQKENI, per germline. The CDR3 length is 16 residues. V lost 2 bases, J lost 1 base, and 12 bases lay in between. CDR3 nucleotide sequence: TGTGCCAGCTCACCAAGCTCGGGACAAAGCAATCAGCCCCAGCATTTT. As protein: CASSPSSGQSNQPQHF.

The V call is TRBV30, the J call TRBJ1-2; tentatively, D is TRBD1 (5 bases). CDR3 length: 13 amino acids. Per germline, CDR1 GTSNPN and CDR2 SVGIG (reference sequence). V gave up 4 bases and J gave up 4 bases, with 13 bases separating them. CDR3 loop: CAWNAQGFYGYTF. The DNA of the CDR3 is TGTGCCTGGAACGCTCAGGGTTTCTATGGCTACACCTTC.

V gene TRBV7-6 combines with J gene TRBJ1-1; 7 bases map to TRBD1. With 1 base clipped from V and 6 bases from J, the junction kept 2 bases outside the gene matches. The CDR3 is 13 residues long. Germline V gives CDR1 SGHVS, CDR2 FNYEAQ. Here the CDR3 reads CASSLGRGAEAFF. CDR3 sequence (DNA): TGTGCCAGCAGCTTAGGCAGGGGGGCTGAAGCTTTCTTT.

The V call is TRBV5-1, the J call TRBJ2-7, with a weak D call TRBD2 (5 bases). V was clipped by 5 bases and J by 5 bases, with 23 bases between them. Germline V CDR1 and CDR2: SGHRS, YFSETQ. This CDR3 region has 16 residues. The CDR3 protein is CASSRERVASVDEQYF. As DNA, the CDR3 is TGCGCCAGCAGTCGGGAAAGGGTCGCTTCGGTCGACGAGCAGTACTTC. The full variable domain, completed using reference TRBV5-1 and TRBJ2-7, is KAGVTQTPRYLIKTRGQQVTLSCSPISGHRSVSWYQQTPGQGLQFLFEYFSETQRNKGNFPGRFSGRQFSNSRSEMNVSTLELGDSALYLCASSRERVASVDEQYFGPGTRLTVT.

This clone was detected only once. The CDR3 nucleotides read TGTGCCAGCAGCCCCGACAGGGTCAGCACAGATACGCAGTATTTT. Its protein is CASSPDRVSTDTQYF. The chain links TRBV7-9 to TRBJ2-3; 7 bases align to TRBD1. This CDR3 is built from 15 residues. CDR1 SEHNR and CDR2 FQNEAQ come from the germline V gene (reference sequence). V was clipped by 5 bases and J by 0 bases; unmatched bases: 5.

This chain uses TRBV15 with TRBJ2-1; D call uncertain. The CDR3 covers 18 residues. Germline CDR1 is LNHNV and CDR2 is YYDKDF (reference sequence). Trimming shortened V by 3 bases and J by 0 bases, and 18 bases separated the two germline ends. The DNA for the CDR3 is TGTGCCACCAGCAGGTCTGTAACAGTGCCCTACTCCTACAATGAGCAGTTCTTC. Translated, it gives CATSRSVTVPYSYNEQFF.

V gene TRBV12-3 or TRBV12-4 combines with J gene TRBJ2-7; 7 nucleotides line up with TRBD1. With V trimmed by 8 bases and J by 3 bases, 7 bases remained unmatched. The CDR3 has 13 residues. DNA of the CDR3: TGTGCCAGCGGAAGGGACAGCTACTACGAGCAGTACTTC. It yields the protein CASGRDSYYEQYF.

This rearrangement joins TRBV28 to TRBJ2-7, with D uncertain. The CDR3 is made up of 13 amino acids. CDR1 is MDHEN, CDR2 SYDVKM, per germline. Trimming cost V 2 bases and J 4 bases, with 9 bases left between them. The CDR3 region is CASSLQVLYEQYF. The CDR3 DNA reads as TGTGCCAGCAGTTTACAGGTCCTTTACGAGCAGTACTTC.

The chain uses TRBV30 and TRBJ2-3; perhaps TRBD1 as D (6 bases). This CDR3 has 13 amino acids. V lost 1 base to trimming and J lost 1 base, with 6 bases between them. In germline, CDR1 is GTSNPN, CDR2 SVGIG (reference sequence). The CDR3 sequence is CAWSGQGTDTQYF. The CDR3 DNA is TGTGCCTGGAGTGGACAGGGCACAGATACGCAGTATTTT.

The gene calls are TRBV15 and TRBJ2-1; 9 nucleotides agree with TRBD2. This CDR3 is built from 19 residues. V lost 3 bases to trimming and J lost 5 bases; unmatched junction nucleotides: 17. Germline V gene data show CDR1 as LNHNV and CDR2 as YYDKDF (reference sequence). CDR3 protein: CATSSLWELAGRRDNEQFF. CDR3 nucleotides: TGTGCCACCAGCAGTTTATGGGAGCTAGCGGGACGTCGAGACAATGAGCAGTTCTTC. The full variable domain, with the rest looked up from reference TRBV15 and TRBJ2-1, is DAMVIQNPRYQVTQFGKPVTLSCSQTLNHNVMYWYQQKSSQAPKLLFHYYDKDFNNEADTPDNFQSRRPNTSFCFLDIRSPGLGDTAMYLCATSSLWELAGRRDNEQFFGPGTRLTVL.

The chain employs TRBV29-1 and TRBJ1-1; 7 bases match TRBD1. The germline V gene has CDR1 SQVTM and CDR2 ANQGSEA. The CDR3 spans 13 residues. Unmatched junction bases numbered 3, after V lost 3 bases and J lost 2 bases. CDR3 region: CSVEGQSNTEAFF. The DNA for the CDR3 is TGCAGCGTTGAGGGACAGAGCAACACTGAAGCTTTCTTT. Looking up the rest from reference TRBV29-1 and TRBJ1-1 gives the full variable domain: SAVISQKPSRDICQRGTSLTIQCQVDSQVTMMFWYRQQPGQSLTLIATANQGSEATYESGFVIDKFPISRPNLTFSTLTVSNMSPEDSSIYLCSVEGQSNTEAFFGQGTRLTVV.

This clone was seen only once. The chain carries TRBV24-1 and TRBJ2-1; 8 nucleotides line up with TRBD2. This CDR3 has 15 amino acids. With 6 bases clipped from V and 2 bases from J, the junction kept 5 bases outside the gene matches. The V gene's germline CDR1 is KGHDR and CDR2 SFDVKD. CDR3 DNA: TGTGCCACCAGTCCTTGGCGGGAGGCCTACAATGAGCAGTTCTTC. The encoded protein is CATSPWREAYNEQFF.